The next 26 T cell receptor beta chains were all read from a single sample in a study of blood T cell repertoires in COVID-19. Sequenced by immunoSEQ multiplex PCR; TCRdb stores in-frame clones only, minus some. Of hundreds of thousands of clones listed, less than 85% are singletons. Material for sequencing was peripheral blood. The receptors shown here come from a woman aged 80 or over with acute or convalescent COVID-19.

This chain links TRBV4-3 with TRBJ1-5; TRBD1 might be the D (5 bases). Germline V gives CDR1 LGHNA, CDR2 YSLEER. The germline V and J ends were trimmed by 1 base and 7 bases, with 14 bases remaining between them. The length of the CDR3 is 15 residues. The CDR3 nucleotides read TGCGCCAGCAGCCAAGGGTTCGGGGGGTACCAGCCCCAGCATTTT. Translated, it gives CASSQGFGGYQPQHF.

CDR3 amino acids: CASSETAGGTYEQYF. As DNA, the CDR3 is TGTGCCAGCAGTGAAACGGCAGGGGGAACCTACGAGCAGTACTTC. This chain uses TRBV2 with TRBJ2-7; 7 bases line up with TRBD1. CDR1 and CDR2 from the germline V gene are SNHLY and FYNNEI. The CDR3 is 15 residues long. J lost 2 bases, V lost 2 bases, and 6 bases had no gene match. The complete variable domain, with remaining parts taken from reference TRBV2 and TRBJ2-7, reads EPEVTQTPSHQVTQMGQEVILRCVPISNHLYFYWYRQILGQKVEFLVSFYNNEISEKSEIFDDQFSVERPDGSNFTLKIRSTKLEDSAMYFCASSETAGGTYEQYFGPGTRLTVT.

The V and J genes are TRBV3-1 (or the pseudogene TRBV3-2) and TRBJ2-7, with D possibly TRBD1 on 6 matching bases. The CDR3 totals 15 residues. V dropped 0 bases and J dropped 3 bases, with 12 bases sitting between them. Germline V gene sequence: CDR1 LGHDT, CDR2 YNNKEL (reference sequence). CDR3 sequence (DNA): TGTGCCAGCAGCCAAGATAGGACAGCTATCTACGAGCAGTACTTC. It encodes CASSQDRTAIYEQYF.

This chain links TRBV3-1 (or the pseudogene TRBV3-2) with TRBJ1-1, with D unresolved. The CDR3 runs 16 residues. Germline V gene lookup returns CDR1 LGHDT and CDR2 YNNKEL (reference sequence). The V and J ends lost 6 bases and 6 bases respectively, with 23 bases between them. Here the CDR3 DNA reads TGTGCCAGCAGTCAAACCAACCCGACACCCGTCGCTGAAGCTTTCTTT. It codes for CASSQTNPTPVAEAFF.

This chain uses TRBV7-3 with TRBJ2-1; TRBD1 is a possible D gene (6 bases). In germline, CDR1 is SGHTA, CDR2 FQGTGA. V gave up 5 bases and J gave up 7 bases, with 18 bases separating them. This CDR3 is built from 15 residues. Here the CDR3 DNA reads TGTGCCAGCAGCCCGTCTGGCAGGGGTGGGAATGAGCAGTTCTTC. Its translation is CASSPSGRGGNEQFF.

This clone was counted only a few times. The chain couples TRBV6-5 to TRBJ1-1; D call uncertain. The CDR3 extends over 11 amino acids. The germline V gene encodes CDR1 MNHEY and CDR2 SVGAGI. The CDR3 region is CATRVYTEAFF. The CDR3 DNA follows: TGTGCGACCCGGGTGTACACTGAAGCTTTCTTT.

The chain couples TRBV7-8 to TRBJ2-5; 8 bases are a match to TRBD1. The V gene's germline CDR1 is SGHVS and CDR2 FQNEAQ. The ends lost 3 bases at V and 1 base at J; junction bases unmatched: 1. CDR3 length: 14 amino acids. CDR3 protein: CASSFQGAQETQYF. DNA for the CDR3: TGTGCCAGCAGCTTCCAGGGGGCCCAAGAGACCCAGTACTTC.

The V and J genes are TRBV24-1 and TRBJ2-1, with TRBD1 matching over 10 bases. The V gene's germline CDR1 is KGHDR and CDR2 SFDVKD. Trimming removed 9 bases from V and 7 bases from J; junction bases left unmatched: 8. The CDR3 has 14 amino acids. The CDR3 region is CATSLGQGVNEQFF. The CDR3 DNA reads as TGTGCCACCTCCCTCGGACAGGGGGTGAATGAGCAGTTCTTC.

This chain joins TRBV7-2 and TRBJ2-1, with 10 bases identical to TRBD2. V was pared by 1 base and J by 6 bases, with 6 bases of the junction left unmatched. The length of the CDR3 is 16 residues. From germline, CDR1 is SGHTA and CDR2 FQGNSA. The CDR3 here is CASSLVGTSAPNEQFF. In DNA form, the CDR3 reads TGTGCCAGCAGCTTAGTCGGGACTAGCGCCCCCAATGAGCAGTTCTTC.

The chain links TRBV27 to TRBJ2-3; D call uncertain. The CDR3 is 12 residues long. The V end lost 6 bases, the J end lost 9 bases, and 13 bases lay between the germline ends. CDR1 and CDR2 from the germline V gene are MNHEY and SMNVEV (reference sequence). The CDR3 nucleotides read TGTGCCAGCAGCTCCTCGAGTGAGACGCAGTATTTT. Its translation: CASSSSSETQYF.

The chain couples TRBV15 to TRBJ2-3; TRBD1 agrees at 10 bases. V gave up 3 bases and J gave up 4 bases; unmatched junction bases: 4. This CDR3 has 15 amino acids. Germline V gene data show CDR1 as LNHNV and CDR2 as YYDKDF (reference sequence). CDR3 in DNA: TGTGCCACCAGCAGGGGGACAGGGGTTGCAGATACGCAGTATTTT. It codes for CATSRGTGVADTQYF.

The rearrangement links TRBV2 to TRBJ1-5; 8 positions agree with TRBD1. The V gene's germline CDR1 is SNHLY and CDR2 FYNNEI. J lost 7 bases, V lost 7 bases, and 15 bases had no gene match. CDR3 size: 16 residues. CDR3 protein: CASIPESGQGGQPQHF. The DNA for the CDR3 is TGTGCCAGCATTCCCGAGAGTGGACAGGGAGGACAGCCCCAGCATTTT.

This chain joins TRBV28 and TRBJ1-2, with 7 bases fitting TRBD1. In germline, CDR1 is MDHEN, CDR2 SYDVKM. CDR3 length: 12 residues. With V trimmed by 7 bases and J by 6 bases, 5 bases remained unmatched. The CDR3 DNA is TGTGCCAGCACGGACAGGACCCATGGCTACACCTTC. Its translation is CASTDRTHGYTF.

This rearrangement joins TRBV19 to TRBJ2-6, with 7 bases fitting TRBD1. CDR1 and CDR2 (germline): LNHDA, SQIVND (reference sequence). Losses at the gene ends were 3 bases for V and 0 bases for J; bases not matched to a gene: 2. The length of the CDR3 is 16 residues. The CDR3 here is CASSIGTVSGANVLTF. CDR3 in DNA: TGTGCCAGTAGTATCGGGACAGTCTCTGGGGCCAACGTCCTGACTTTC. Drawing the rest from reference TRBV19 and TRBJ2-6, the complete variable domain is DGGITQSPKYLFRKEGQNVTLSCEQNLNHDAMYWYRQDPGQGLRLIYYSQIVNDFQKGDIAEGYSVSREKKESFPLTVTSAQKNPTAFYLCASSIGTVSGANVLTFGAGSRLTVL.

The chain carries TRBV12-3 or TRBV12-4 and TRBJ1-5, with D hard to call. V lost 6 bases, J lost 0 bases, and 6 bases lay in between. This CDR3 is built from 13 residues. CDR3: CASSSVSNQPQHF. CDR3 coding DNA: TGTGCCAGCAGCTCCGTTAGCAATCAGCCCCAGCATTTT.

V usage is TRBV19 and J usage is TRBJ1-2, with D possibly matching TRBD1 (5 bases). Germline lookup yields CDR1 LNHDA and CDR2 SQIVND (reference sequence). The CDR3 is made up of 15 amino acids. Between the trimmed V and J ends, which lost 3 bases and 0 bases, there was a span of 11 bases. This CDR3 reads CASSISQGSNYGYTF. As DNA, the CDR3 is TGTGCCAGTAGTATTTCCCAGGGATCTAACTATGGCTACACCTTC.

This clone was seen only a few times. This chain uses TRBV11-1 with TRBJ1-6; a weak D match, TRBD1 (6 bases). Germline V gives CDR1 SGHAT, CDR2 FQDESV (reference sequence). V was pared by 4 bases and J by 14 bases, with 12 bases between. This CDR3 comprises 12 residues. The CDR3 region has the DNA TGTGCCAGCAGCTCCCCCCCAGGGGCCCTCCACTTT. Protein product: CASSSPPGALHF.

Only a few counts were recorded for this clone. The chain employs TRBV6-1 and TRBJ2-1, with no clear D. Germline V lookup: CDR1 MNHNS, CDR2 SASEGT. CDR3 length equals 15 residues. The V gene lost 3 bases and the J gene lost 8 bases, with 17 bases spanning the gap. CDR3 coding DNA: TGTGCCAGCAGTGAGGAGCTACAACCCTTTGATGAGCAGTTCTTC. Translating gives CASSEELQPFDEQFF.

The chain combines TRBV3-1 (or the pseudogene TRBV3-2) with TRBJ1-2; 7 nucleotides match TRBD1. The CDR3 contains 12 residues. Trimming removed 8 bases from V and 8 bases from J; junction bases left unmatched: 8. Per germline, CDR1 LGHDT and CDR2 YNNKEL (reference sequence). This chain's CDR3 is CASQPQGGGYTF. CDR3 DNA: TGTGCCAGCCAACCACAAGGGGGCGGCTACACCTTC.

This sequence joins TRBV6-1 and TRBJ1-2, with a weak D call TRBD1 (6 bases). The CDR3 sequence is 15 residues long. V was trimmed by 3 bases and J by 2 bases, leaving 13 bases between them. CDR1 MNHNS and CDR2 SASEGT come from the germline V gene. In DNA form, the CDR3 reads TGTGCCAGCAGTGACCCCCGGACAGCGAACTATGGCTACACCTTC. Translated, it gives CASSDPRTANYGYTF.

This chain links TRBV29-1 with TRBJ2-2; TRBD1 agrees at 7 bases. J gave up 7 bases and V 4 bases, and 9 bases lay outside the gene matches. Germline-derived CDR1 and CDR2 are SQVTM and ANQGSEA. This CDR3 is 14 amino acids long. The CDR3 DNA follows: TGCAGCGTTGCACACAGGGGAAGGGGCGGGGAGCTGTTTTTT. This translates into CSVAHRGRGGELFF.

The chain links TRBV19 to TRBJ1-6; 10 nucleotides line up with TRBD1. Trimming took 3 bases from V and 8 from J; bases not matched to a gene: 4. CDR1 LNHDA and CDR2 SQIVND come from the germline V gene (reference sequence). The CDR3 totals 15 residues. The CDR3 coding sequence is TGTGCCAGTAGTATGGGACAGGGGAGGCATTCACCCCTCCACTTT. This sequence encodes CASSMGQGRHSPLHF.

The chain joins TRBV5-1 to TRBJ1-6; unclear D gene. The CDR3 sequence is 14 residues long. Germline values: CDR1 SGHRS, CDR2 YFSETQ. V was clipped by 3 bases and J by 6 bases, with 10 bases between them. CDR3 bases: TGCGCCAGCAGCTACCCCGCAGGTAATTCACCCCTCCACTTT. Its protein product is CASSYPAGNSPLHF.

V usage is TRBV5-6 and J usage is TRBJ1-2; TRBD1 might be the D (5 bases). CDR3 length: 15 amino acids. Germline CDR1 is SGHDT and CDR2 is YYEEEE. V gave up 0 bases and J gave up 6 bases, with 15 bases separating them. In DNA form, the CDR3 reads TGTGCCAGCAGCTTGGGCGGCAGGGAATTCGATGGCTACACCTTC. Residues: CASSLGGREFDGYTF.

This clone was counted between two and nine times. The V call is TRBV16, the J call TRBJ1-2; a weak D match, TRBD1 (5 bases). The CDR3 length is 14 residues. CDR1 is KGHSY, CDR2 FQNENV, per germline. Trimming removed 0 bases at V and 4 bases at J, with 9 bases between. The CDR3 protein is CASSQSPGIYGYTF. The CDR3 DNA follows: TGTGCCAGCAGCCAATCCCCAGGGATCTATGGCTACACCTTC.

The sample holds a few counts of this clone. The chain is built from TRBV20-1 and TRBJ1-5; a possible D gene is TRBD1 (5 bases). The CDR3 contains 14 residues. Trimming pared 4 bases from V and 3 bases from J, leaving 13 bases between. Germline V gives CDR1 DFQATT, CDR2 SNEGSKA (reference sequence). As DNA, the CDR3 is TGCAGTGCTACTGATTTGGGGCCCAATCAGCCCCAGCATTTT. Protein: CSATDLGPNQPQHF.